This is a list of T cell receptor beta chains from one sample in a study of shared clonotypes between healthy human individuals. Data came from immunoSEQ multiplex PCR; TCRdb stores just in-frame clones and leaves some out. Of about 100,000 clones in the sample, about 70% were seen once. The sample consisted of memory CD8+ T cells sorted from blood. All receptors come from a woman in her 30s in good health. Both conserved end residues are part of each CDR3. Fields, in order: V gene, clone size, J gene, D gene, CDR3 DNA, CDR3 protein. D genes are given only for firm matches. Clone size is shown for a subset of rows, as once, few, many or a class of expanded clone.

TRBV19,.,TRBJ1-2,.,TGTGCCAGTAGTATATGGCAGGGAGGTGAATCGGATGGCTACACCTTC,CASSIWQGGESDGYTF
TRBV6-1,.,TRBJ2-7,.,TGTGCCAGCAGTAACGGCTACGAGCAGTACTTC,CASSNGYEQYF
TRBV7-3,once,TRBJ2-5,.,TGTGCCAGCAGCTTAATTTGGGGGCCCCTGGAGACCCAGTACTTC,CASSLIWGPLETQYF
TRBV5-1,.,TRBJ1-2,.,TGCGCCAGCAGCTTGGAGCCGACAGGCTCATGGCACTATGGCTACACCTTC,CASSLEPTGSWHYGYTF
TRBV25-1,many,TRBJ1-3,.,TGTGCCAGCACGCACGCGGCGTCTGGAAACACCATATATTTT,CASTHAASGNTIYF
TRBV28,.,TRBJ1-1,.,TGTGCCAGCAGTTTCCGGCAGGGGACGAACACTGAAGCTTTCTTT,CASSFRQGTNTEAFF
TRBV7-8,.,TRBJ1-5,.,TGTGCCAGCAGCTTAGAAGGCCAGCCCCAGCATTTT,CASSLEGQPQHF
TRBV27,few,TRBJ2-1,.,TGTGCCAGCAGTCCCGTGGAGGCAAGCTCCTACAATGAGCAGTTCTTC,CASSPVEASSYNEQFF
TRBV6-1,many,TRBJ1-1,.,TGTGCCAGCAGTGATGGCCCGTATGAAGCTTTCTTT,CASSDGPYEAFF
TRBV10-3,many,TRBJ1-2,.,TGTGCCATCAGTGGCGGGACACTCTATGGCTACACCTTC,CAISGGTLYGYTF
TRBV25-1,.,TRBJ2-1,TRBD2,TGTGCCAGCAGTGAGCGGGAGAGGTACAATGAGCAGTTCTTC,CASSERERYNEQFF
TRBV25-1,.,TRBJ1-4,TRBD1,TGTGCCAGCAGTGGTGGACAGGGGGCGAAAACTAATGAAAAACTGTTTTTT,CASSGGQGAKTNEKLFF
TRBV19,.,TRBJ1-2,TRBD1,TGTGCCAGTAGTACTGTGTACCGGGACAGGGGGCAACATGGCTACACCTTC,CASSTVYRDRGQHGYTF
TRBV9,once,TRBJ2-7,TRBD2,TGTGCCAGCAGCGTAGGGGGAGCGGGAGGTTTCTACGAGCAGTACTTC,CASSVGGAGGFYEQYF
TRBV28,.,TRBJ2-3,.,TGTGCCAGCAGTTCCCTACTAGGGTCGGATACGCAGTATTTT,CASSSLLGSDTQYF
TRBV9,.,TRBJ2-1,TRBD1,TGTGCCAGCAGCGTCCGGGACAGGGGGCAAGGTGAGCAGTTCTTC,CASSVRDRGQGEQFF
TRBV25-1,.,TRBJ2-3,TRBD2,TGTGCCAGCAGTGAGCTGTCTAGGACTAGCAACACAGATACGCAGTATTTT,CASSELSRTSNTDTQYF
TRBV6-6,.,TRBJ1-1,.,TGTGCCAGCAGCCGACACGAAGGAGTACCTGAAGCTTTCTTT,CASSRHEGVPEAFF
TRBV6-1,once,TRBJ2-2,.,TGTGCCATCACCACCCGACAGCCGGCCGGGGAGCTGTTTTTT,CAITTRQPAGELFF
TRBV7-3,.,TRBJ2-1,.,TGTGCCAGCAGCTTAATAGAGGGTCCCCTTGATGAGCAGTTCTTC,CASSLIEGPLDEQFF
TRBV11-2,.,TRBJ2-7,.,TGTGCCAGCAGCCATACGGCCTCAGGCTACGAGCAGTACTTC,CASSHTASGYEQYF
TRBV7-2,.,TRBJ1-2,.,TGTGCCAGCAGCTTAGGTTGGGGGCTCCGAGCTAACTATGGCTACACCTTC,CASSLGWGLRANYGYTF
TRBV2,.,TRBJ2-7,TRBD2,TGTGCCAGCAGCCGGACACTACGGGCCGGGACTAGCGGGACCTTTTCCTACGAGCAGTACTTC,CASSRTLRAGTSGTFSYEQYF